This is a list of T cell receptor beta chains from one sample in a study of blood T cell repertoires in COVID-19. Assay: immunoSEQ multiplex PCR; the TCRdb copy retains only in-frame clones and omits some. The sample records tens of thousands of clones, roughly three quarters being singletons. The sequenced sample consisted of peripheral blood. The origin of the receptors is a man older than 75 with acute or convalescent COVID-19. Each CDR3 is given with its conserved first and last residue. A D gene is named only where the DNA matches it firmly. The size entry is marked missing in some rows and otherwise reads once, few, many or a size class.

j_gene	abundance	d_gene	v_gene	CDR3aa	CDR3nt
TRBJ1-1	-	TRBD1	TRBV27	CASRGTGAGMNTEAFF	TGTGCCAGCAGGGGGACAGGGGCGGGGATGAACACTGAAGCTTTCTTT
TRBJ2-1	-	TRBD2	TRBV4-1	CASSYRGTSVTKGEQFF	TGCGCCAGCAGCTACCGCGGGACTAGCGTAACGAAGGGTGAGCAGTTCTTC
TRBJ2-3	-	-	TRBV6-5	CASSLAGDTQYF	TGTGCCAGCAGCTTAGCCGGAGATACGCAGTATTTT
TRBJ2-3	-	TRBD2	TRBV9	CASSPTSGSTDTQYF	TGTGCCAGCAGCCCTACTAGCGGGAGCACAGATACGCAGTATTTT
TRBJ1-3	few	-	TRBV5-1	CASSASGGSGNTIYF	TGCGCCAGCAGCGCCTCGGGGGGCTCTGGAAACACCATATATTTT
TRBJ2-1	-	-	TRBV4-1	CASSQGTAFSYNEQFF	TGCGCCAGCAGCCAAGGGACTGCCTTCTCCTACAATGAGCAGTTCTTC
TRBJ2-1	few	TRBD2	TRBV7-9	CASRTSGSNEQFF	TGTGCCAGCAGGACTAGCGGGAGCAATGAGCAGTTCTTC
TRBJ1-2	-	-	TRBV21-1	CASSTPREGRRAYGYTF	TGTGCCAGCAGCACCCCAAGGGAGGGGCGCAGAGCCTATGGCTACACCTTC
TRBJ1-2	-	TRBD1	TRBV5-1	CASSLPGTGRGYTF	TGCGCCAGCAGCTTGCCCGGGACAGGTAGGGGCTACACCTTC
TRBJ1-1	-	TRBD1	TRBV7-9	CASSRTGGTEAFF	TGTGCCAGCAGCCGTACAGGGGGAACTGAAGCTTTCTTT
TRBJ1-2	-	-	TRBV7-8	CASSVRVNRGGYTF	TGTGCCAGCAGCGTCCGGGTGAATCGGGGTGGCTACACCTTC
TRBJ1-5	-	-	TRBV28	CASSFAGQYSNQPQHF	TGTGCCAGCAGTTTCGCAGGCCAATATAGCAATCAGCCCCAGCATTTT
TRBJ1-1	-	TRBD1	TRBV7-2	CASSLSGGGTEAFF	TGTGCCAGCAGCCTCTCAGGGGGCGGCACTGAAGCTTTCTTT
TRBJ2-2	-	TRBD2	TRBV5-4	CASSLAGTSRGTGELFF	TGTGCCAGCAGCTTGGCCGGGACTAGTCGAGGGACCGGGGAGCTGTTTTTT
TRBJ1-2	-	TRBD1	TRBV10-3	CAISEGQGEGYGYTF	TGTGCCATCAGTGAGGGGCAGGGGGAAGGCTATGGCTACACCTTC
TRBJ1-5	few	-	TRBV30	CAWSGTEFNQPQHF	TGTGCCTGGAGTGGGACAGAATTCAATCAGCCCCAGCATTTT
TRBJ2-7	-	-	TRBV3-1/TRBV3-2	CASSRRDSAYEQYF	TGTGCCAGCAGCCGCCGGGACTCTGCCTACGAGCAGTACTTC
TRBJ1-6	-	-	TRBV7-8	CASSPNGGSPLHF	TGTGCCAGCAGCCCCAACGGGGGTTCACCCCTCCACTTT
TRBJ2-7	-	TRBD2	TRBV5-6	CASSSFLRGTANEQYF	TGTGCCAGCAGCAGTTTTTTGCGGGGGACCGCGAACGAGCAGTACTTC
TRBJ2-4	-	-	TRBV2	CASSEGALAKNIQYF	TGTGCCAGCAGTGAAGGCGCTCTAGCCAAAAACATTCAGTACTTC
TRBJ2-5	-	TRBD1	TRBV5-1	CASRATGGQETQYF	TGCGCCAGCAGGGCTACAGGGGGTCAAGAGACCCAGTACTTC
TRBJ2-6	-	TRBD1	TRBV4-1	CASSQEGQGASGANVLTF	TGCGCCAGCAGCCAAGAGGGACAGGGGGCGTCTGGGGCCAACGTCCTGACTTTC
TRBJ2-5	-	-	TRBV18	CASSPPSQAETQYF	TGTGCCAGCTCACCACCGTCGCAGGCGGAGACCCAGTACTTC
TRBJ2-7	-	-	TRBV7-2	CASSLVWDSTYEQYF	TGTGCCAGCAGCTTAGTTTGGGACTCGACCTACGAGCAGTACTTC
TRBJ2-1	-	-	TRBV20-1	CSASDAAGVVNEQFF	TGCAGTGCTAGTGACGCGGCAGGGGTTGTGAATGAGCAGTTCTTC
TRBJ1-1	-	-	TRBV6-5	CASSPGQNTEAFF	TGTGCCAGCAGCCCCGGACAGAACACTGAAGCTTTCTTT
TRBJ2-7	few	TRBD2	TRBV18	CASSPYGTSGYEQYF	TGTGCCAGCTCACCCTACGGGACTAGCGGCTACGAGCAGTACTTC
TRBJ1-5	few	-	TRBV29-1	CSVSGTQGNQPQHF	TGCAGCGTCAGCGGGACCCAGGGCAATCAGCCCCAGCATTTT
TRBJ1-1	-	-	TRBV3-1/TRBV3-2	CASRPNRVSNTEAFF	TGTGCCAGCAGACCCAACAGGGTATCGAACACTGAAGCTTTCTTT
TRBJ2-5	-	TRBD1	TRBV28	CASSLRGGGETQYF	TGTGCCAGCAGTTTACGAGGGGGCGGAGAGACCCAGTACTTC
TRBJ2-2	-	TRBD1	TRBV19	CASRSPGQGYTGELFF	TGTGCCAGTAGATCTCCCGGACAGGGCTACACCGGGGAGCTGTTTTTT
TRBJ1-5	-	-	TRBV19	CASSKGGAGEYQPQHF	TGTGCCAGTAGTAAGGGGGGGGCAGGGGAGTATCAGCCCCAGCATTTT
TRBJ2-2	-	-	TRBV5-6	CASSLVVTGELFF	TGTGCCAGCAGCTTGGTAGTAACCGGGGAGCTGTTTTTT
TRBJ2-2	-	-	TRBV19	CASSMTANTGELFF	TGTGCCAGTAGTATGACTGCGAACACCGGGGAGCTGTTTTTT
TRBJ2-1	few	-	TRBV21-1	CASSTGDNEQFF	TGTGCCAGCAGCACGGGGGACAATGAGCAGTTCTTC
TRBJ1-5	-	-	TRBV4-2	CASSQDGSVNQPQHF	TGTGCCAGCAGCCAAGACGGGTCGGTCAATCAGCCCCAGCATTTT
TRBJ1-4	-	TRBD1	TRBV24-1	CATSDTGTGGETNEKLFF	TGTGCCACCAGTGATACCGGGACAGGGGGCGAAACTAATGAAAAACTGTTTTTT